Listed here is a single TCR beta chain. Its antigen is as yet unknown. With 60 Vbeta and 13 Jbeta primers, the PCR was carried out. The repertoire was sequenced with immunoSEQ multiplex PCR; TCRdb's copy has only in-frame clones and lacks some. The sample carries 100,000 to 150,000 clones, 75% to 80% recorded once. The data were taken from a study of cytomegalovirus exposure and HLA in healthy donors. Whole-study findings and limits: In a later analysis, common viral pathogens appeared linked to several of the most significant clusters. Cytomegalovirus association was assigned to about 150 TCR beta chains.

Looked up from germline, CDR1 is LNHDA and CDR2 is SQIVND (reference sequence). The CDR3 runs 15 residues. Trimming cost V 3 bases and J 1 base; bases outside gene matches: 4. The chain carries TRBV19 and TRBJ2-3; 7 bases agree with TRBD1. The receptor comes from a woman aged 55-70 years in good health and CMV-seronegative. The sequencing sample was made of PBMCs. CDR3: CASSIGTAGTDTQYF. The CDR3 nucleotides read TGTGCCAGTAGTATCGGGACAGCCGGCACAGATACGCAGTATTTT.